This entry is about one TCR beta chain. Its target is unknown. This record belongs to a study of Ad26.COV2.S vaccination and SARS-CoV-2 variants. Treatment defined: 15 to 20 received Ad26.COV2.S at low or high dose, single or two shots; five or six received placebo; per-sample allocation not given. Each sample was drawn 63 days after the first injection (of vaccine or placebo). Aged 18-55 years, donor was enrolled in Boston around 2020. TCRdb's table, derived via immunoSEQ multiplex PCR, lists solely in-frame clones and lacks some. The data hold around 450,000 clones, with about 92% observed a single time. Study-wide results and limits: Vaccine and placebo recipients had similar non-spike TCR breadth. An underestimation of total T cell responses may have resulted from the TCR breadth and depth analyses. Spike-specific TCR breadth in vaccine recipients exceeded that seen in placebo recipients.

This TCR derives from a person aged 18-65 years who received the Ad26.COV2.S COVID-19 vaccine or a placebo. Sequencing was performed on peripheral blood, taken in a trial of Ad26.COV2.S vaccine versus placebo.

Here the CDR3 DNA reads TGTGCCAGTAGTATAGGTTTGGTGAACACTGAAGCTTTCTTT. Amino acid sequence: CASSIGLVNTEAFF. J is TRBJ1-1 and V is TRBV19; no reliable D call. V lost 1 base and J 0 bases, leaving 6 bases between the germline ends. The CDR3 loop spans 14 amino acids. The germline gives CDR1 LNHDA, CDR2 SQIVND (reference sequence).